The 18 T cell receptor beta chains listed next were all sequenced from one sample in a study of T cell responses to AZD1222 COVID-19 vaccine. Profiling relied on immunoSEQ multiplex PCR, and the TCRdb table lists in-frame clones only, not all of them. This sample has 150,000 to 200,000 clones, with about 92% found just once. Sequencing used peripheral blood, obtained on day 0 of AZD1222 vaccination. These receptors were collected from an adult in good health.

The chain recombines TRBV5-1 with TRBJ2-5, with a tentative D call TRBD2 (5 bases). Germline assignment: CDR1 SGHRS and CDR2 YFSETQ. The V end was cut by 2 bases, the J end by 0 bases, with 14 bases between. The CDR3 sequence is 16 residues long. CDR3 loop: CASSLGLAANQETQYF. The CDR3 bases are TGCGCCAGCAGCTTAGGTCTAGCAGCAAACCAAGAGACCCAGTACTTC.

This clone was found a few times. The CDR3 spells CSVCGRGSAEQYF. CDR3 nucleotide sequence: TGCAGCGTTTGCGGCAGGGGAAGTGCCGAGCAGTACTTC. The chain employs TRBV29-1 and TRBJ2-7; the D gene is possibly TRBD1 (6 bases). The CDR3 covers 13 residues. The V gene's germline CDR1 is SQVTM and CDR2 ANQGSEA. V lost 5 bases and J 6 bases, leaving 17 bases between the germline ends.

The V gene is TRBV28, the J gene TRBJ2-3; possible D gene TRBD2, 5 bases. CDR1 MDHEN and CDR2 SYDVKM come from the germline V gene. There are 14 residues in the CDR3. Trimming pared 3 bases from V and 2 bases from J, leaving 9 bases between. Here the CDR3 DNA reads TGTGCCAGCAGTTTCGGACTTTACACAGATACGCAGTATTTT. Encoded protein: CASSFGLYTDTQYF. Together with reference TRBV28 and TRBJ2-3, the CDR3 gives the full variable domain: DVKVTQSSRYLVKRTGEKVFLECVQDMDHENMFWYRQDPGLGLRLIYFSYDVKMKEKGDIPEGYSVSREKKERFSLILESASTNQTSMYLCASSFGLYTDTQYFGPGTRLTVL.

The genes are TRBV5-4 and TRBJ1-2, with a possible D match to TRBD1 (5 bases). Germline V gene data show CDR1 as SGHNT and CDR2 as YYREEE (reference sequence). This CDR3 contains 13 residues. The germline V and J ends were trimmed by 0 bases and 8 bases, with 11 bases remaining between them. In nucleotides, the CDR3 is TGTGCCAGCAGCTTGGAGGGGATGAGGGGCTACACCTTC. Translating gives CASSLEGMRGYTF.

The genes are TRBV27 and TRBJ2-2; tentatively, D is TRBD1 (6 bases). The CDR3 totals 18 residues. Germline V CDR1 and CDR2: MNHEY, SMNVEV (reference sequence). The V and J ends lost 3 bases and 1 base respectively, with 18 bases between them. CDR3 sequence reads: CASSFLYRVTLNTGELFF. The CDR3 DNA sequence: TGTGCCAGCAGTTTCCTCTACAGGGTAACTCTGAACACCGGGGAGCTGTTTTTT.

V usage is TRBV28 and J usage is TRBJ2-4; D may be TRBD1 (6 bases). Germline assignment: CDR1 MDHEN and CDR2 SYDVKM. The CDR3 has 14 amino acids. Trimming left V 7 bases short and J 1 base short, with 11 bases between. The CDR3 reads CASTDTGAKNIQYF. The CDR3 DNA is TGTGCCAGCACCGACACAGGGGCCAAAAACATTCAGTACTTC.

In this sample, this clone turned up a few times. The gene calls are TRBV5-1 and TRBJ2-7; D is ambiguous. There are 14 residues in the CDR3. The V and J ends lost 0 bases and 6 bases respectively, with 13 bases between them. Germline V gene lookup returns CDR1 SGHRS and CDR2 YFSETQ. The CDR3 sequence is CASSLEARNSEQYF. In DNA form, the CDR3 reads TGCGCCAGCAGCTTGGAAGCAAGGAACAGCGAGCAGTACTTC.

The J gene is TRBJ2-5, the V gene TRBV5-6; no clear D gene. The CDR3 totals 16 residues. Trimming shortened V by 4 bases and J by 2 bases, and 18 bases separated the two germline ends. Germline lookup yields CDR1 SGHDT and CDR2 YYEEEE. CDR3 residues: CASSQIILAAQETQYF. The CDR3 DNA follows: TGTGCCAGCAGCCAAATAATCCTCGCTGCTCAAGAGACCCAGTACTTC. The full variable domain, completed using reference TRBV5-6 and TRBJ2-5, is DAGVTQSPTHLIKTRGQQVTLRCSPKSGHDTVSWYQQALGQGPQFIFQYYEEEERQRGNFPDRFSGHQFPNYSSELNVNALLLGDSALYLCASSQIILAAQETQYFGPGTRLLVL.

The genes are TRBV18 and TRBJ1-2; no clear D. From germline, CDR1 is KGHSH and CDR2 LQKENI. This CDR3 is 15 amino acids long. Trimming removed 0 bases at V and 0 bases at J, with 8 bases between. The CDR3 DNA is TGTGCCAGCTCACCACCGGTGGCCGCTAACTATGGCTACACCTTC. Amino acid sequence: CASSPPVAANYGYTF.

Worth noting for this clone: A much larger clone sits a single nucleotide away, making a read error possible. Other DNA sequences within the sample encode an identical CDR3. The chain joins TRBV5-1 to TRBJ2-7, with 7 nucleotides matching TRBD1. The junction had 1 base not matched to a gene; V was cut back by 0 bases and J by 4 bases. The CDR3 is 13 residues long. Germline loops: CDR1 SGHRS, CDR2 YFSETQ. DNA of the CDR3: TGCGCCAGCAGCTTGGAACAGGGGTACGAGCAGTACTTC. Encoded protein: CASSLEQGYEQYF.

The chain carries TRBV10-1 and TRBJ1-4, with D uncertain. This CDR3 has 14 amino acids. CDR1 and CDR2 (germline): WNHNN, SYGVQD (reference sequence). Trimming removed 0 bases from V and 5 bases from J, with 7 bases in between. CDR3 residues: CASSESGRNEKLFF. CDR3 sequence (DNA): TGCGCCAGCAGTGAGTCGGGTAGGAATGAAAAACTGTTTTTT.

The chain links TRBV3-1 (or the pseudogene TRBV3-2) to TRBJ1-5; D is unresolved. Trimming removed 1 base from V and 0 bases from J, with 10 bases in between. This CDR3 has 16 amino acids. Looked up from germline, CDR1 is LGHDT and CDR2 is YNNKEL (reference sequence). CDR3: CASSQGSQLSNQPQHF. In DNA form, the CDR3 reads TGTGCCAGCAGCCAAGGTAGTCAGCTTAGCAATCAGCCCCAGCATTTT.

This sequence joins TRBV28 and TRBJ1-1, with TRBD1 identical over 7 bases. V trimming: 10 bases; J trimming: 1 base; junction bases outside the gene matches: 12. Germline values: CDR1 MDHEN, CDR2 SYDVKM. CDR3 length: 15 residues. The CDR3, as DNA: TGTGCCACCGCGCTCACAGGACAGGCGAACACTGAAGCTTTCTTT. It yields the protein CATALTGQANTEAFF.

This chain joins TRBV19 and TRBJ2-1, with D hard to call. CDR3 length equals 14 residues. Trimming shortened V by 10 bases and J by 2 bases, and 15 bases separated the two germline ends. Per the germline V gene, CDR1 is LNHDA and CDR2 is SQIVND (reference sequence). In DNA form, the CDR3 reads TGTGCCACTTCGCAAGCCCTGACCTACAATGAGCAGTTCTTC. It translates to CATSQALTYNEQFF.

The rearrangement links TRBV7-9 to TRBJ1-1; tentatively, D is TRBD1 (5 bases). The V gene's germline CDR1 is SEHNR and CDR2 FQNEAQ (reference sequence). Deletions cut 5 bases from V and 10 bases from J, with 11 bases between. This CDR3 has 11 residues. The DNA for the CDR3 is TGTGCCAGCAGCCATGGTCAGGGAGCTTTCTTT. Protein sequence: CASSHGQGAFF. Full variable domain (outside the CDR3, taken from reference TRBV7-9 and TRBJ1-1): DTGVSQNPRHKITKRGQNVTFRCDPISEHNRLYWYRQTLGQGPEFLTYFQNEAQLEKSRLLSDRFSAERPKGSFSTLEIQRTEQGDSAMYLCASSHGQGAFFGQGTRLTVV.

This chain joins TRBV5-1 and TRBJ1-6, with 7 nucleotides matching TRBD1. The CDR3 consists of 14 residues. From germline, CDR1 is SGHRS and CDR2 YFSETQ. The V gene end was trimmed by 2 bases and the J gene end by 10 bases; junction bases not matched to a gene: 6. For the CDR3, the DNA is TGCGCCAGCAGCTTAGGGACAGAGGGATCACCCCTCCACTTT. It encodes CASSLGTEGSPLHF.

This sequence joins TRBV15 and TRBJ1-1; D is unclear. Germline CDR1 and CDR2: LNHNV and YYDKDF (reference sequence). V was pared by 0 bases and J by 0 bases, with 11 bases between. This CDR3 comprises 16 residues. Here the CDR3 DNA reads TGTGCCACCAGCAGAGACCGTTGGCAGCTGAACACTGAAGCTTTCTTT. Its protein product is CATSRDRWQLNTEAFF.

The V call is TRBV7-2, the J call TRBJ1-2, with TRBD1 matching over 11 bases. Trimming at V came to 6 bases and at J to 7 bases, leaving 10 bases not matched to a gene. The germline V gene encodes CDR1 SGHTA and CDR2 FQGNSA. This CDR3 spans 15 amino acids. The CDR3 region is CASSQGQGGIRGYTF. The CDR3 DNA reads TGTGCCAGCAGTCAGGGACAGGGGGGTATCCGTGGCTACACCTTC.